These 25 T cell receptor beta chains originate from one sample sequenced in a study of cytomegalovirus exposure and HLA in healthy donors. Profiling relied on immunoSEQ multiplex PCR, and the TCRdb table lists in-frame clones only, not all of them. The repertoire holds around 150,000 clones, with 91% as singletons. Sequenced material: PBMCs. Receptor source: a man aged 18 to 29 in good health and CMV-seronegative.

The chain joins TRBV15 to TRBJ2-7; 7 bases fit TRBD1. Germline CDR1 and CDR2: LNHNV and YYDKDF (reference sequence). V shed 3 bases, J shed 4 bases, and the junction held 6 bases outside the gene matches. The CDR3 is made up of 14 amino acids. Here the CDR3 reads CATSSGTDPYEQYF. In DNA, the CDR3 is TGTGCCACCAGCAGCGGGACAGACCCATACGAGCAGTACTTC.

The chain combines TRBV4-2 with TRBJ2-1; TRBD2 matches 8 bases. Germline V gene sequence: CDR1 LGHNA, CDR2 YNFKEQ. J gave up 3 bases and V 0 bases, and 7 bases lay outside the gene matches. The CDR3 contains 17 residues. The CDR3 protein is CASSQDEAGGLYNEQFF. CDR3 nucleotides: TGTGCCAGCAGCCAAGACGAGGCGGGGGGTCTCTACAATGAGCAGTTCTTC.

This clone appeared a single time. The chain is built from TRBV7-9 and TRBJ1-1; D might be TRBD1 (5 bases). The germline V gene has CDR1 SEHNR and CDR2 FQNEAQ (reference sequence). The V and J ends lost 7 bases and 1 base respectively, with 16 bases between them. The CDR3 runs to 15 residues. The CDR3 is CASIPVNDRNTEAFF. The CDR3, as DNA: TGTGCCAGCATACCCGTCAACGACAGGAACACTGAAGCTTTCTTT.

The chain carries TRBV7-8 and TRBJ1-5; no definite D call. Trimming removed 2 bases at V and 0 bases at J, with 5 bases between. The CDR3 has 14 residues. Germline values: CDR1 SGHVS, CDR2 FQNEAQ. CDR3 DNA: TGTGCCAGCAGCTTACAGGTTAGCAATCAGCCCCAGCATTTT. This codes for CASSLQVSNQPQHF. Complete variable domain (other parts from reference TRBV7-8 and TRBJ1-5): GAGVSQSPRYKVAKRGQDVALRCDPISGHVSLFWYQQALGQGPEFLTYFQNEAQLDKSGLPSDRFFAERPEGSVSTLKIQRTQQEDSAVYLCASSLQVSNQPQHFGDGTRLSIL.

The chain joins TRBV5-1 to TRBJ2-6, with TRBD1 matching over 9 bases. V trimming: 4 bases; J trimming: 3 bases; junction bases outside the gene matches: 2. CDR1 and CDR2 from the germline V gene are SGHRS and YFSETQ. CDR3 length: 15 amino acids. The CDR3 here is CASSGQGLGANVLTF. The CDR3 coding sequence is TGCGCCAGCAGCGGACAGGGGCTTGGGGCCAACGTCCTGACTTTC.

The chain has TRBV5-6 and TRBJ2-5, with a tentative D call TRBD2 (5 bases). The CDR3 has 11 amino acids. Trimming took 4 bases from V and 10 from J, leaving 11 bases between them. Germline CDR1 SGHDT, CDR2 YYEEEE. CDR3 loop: CASSGLRDQYF. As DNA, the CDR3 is TGTGCCAGCAGCGGACTGCGCGACCAGTACTTC.

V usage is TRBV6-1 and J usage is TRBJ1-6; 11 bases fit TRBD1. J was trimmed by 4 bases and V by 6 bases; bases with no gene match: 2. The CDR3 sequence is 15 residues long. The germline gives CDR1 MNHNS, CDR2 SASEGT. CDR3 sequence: CASSGTGGYNSPLHF. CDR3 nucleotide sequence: TGTGCCAGCAGCGGGACAGGGGGTTATAATTCACCCCTCCACTTT.

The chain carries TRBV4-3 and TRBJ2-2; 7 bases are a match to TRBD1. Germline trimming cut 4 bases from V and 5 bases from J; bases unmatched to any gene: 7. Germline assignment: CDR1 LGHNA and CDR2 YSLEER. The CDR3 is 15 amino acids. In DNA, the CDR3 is TGCGCCAGCAGCCTTCGACAGGGTACTACCGGGGAGCTGTTTTTT. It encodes CASSLRQGTTGELFF.

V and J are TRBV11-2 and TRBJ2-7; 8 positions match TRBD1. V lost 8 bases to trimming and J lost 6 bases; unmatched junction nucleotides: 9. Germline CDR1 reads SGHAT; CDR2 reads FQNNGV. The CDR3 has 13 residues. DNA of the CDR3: TGTGCCAGCGGACAGGGCGGGTCGCTCGAGCAGTACTTC. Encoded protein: CASGQGGSLEQYF.

CDR3 loop: CASSERRGGGSPLHF. The CDR3 DNA reads as TGTGCCAGCAGTGAACGCAGGGGAGGGGGTTCACCCCTCCACTTT. The chain combines TRBV2 with TRBJ1-6, with D possibly matching TRBD1 (6 bases). Trimming shortened V by 2 bases and J by 9 bases, and 14 bases separated the two germline ends. Germline V gene lookup returns CDR1 SNHLY and CDR2 FYNNEI. CDR3 length: 15 amino acids. Combining the CDR3 with reference TRBV2 and TRBJ1-6 gives the whole variable domain EPEVTQTPSHQVTQMGQEVILRCVPISNHLYFYWYRQILGQKVEFLVSFYNNEISEKSEIFDDQFSVERPDGSNFTLKIRSTKLEDSAMYFCASSERRGGGSPLHFGNGTRLTVT.

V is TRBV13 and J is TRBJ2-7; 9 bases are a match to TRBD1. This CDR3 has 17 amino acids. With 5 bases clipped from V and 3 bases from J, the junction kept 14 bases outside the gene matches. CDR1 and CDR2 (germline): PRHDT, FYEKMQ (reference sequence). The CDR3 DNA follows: TGTGCCAGCAGCCCTCCGGGGGGACAGGGCACAATCTACGAGCAGTACTTC. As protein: CASSPPGGQGTIYEQYF.

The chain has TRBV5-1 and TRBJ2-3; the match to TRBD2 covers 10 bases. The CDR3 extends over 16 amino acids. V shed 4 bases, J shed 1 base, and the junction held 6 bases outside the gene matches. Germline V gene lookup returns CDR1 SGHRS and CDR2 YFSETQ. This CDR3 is CASSLDLAGGTDTQYF. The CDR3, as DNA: TGCGCCAGCAGCCTCGACCTAGCGGGAGGCACAGATACGCAGTATTTT.

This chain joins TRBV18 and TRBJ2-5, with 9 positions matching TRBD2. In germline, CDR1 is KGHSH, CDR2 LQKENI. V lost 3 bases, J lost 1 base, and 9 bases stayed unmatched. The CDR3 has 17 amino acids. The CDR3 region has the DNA TGTGCCAGCTCACCTCCCGTGAGCGGGAGGCTCCAAGAGACCCAGTACTTC. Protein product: CASSPPVSGRLQETQYF.

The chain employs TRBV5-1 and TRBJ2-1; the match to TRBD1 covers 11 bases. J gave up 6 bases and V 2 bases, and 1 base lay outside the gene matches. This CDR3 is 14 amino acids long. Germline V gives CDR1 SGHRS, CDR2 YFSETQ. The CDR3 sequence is CASSFGQGANEQFF. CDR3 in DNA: TGCGCCAGCAGCTTCGGACAGGGGGCCAATGAGCAGTTCTTC.

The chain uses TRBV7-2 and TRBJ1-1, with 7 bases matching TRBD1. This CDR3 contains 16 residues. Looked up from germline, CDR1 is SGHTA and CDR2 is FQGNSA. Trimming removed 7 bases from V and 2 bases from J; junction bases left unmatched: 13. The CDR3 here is CASTTTTGARNTEAFF. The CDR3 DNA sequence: TGTGCCAGCACTACAACCACAGGGGCCCGTAACACTGAAGCTTTCTTT. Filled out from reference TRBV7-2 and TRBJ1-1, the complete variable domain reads GAGVSQSPSNKVTEKGKDVELRCDPISGHTALYWYRQSLGQGLEFLIYFQGNSAPDKSGLPSDRFSAERTGGSVSTLTIQRTQQEDSAVYLCASTTTTGARNTEAFFGQGTRLTVV.

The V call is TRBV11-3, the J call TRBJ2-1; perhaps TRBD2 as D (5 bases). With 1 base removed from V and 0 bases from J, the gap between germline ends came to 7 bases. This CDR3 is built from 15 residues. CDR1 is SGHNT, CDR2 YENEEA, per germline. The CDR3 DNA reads TGTGCCAGCAGCTTAGGAGGGAGCTCCTACAATGAGCAGTTCTTC. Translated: CASSLGGSSYNEQFF.

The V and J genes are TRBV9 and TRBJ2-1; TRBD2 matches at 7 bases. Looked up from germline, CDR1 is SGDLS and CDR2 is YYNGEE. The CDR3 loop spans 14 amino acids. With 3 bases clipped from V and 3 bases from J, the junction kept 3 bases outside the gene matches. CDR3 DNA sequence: TGTGCCAGCAGCGCCTGGGGGGGCTACAATGAGCAGTTCTTC. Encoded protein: CASSAWGGYNEQFF.

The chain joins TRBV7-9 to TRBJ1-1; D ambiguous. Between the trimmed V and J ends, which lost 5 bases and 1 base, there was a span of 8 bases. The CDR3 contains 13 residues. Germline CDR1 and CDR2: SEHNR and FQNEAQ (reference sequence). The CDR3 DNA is TGTGCCAGCAGCCCACAACCGAACACTGAAGCTTTCTTT. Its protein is CASSPQPNTEAFF.

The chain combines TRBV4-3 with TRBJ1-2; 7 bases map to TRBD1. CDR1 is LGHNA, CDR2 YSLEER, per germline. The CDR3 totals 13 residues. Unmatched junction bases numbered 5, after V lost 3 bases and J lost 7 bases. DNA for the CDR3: TGCGCCAGCAGCCAGAGGGGGCGCTCTGGCTACACCTTC. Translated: CASSQRGRSGYTF.

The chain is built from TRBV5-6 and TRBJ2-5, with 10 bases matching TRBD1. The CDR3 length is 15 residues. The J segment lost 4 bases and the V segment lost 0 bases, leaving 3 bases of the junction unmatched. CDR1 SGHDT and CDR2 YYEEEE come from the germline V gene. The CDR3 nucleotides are TGTGCCAGCAGCTTGGAGACAGGGGGCGGAGAGACCCAGTACTTC. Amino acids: CASSLETGGGETQYF.

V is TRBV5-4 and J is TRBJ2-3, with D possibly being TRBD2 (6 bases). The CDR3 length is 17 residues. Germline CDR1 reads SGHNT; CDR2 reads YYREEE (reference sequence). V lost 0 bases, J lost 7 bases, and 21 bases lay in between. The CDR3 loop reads CASSLGKGLTGVYTQYF. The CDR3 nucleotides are TGTGCCAGCAGCTTGGGGAAGGGACTCACGGGGGTCTATACGCAGTATTTT.

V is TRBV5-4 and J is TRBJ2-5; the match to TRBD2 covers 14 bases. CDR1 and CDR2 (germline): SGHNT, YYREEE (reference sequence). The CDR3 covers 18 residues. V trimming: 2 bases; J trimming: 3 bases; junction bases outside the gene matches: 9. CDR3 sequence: CASSFPPGLAGAKETQYF. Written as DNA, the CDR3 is TGTGCCAGCAGCTTCCCCCCGGGACTAGCGGGGGCAAAAGAGACCCAGTACTTC.

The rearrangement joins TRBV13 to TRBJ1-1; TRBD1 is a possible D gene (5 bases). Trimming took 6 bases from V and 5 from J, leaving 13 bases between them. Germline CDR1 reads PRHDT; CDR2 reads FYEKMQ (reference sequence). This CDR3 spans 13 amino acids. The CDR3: CASREGPRTEAFF. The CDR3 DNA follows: TGTGCCAGCAGGGAGGGGCCGCGGACTGAAGCTTTCTTT. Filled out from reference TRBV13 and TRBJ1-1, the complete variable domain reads AAGVIQSPRHLIKEKRETATLKCYPIPRHDTVYWYQQGPGQDPQFLISFYEKMQSDKGSIPDRFSAQQFSDYHSELNMSSLELGDSALYFCASREGPRTEAFFGQGTRLTVV.

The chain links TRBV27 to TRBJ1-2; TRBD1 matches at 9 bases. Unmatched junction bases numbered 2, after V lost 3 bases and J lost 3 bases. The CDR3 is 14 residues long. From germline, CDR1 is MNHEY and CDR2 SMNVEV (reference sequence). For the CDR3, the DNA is TGTGCCAGCAGTTTGGGACAGGGCTACTATGGCTACACCTTC. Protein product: CASSLGQGYYGYTF.

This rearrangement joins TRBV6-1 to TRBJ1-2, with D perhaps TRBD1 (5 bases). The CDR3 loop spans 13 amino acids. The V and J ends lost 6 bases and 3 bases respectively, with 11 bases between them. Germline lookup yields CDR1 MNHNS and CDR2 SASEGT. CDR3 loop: CASRGQGYYGYTF. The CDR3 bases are TGTGCCAGCAGGGGCCAGGGATACTATGGCTACACCTTC.